These T cell receptor beta chains were read from a single sample in a study of sequential checkpoint blockade in melanoma. The protocol was immunoSEQ multiplex PCR, while the TCRdb copy is restricted to in-frame clones and leaves out a portion. The repertoire consists of under 20,000 clones, with approximately 80% occurring once and the leading ten covering 10% to 15%. The sample here was CD8+ T cells sorted from blood (inferred from file names), taken from a patient given nivolumab and ipilimumab in sequence. The receptors derive from a human donor with melanoma. The CDR3 runs from the conserved cysteine through the conserved F or W. Each record gives: J gene, D gene, clone size, V gene, CDR3 DNA, CDR3 protein. The D gene is left open where the match is weak. The size entry is marked missing in some rows and otherwise reads once, few, many or a size class.

j_gene: TRBJ2-7; d_gene: NA; abundance: NA; v_gene: TRBV9; CDR3nt: TGTGCCAGCAGCATAGCAGGGTCGGGGGACGAGCAGTACTTC; CDR3aa: CASSIAGSGDEQYF
j_gene: TRBJ2-7; d_gene: TRBD1; abundance: once; v_gene: TRBV11-2; CDR3nt: TGTGCCAGCAGTTGGGACAGGGGAAACGAGCAGTACTTC; CDR3aa: CASSWDRGNEQYF
j_gene: TRBJ2-7; d_gene: NA; abundance: NA; v_gene: TRBV7-9; CDR3nt: TGTGCCAGCAGCTTTACCCAGACTGGTAACTACGAGCAGTACTTC; CDR3aa: CASSFTQTGNYEQYF
j_gene: TRBJ2-7; d_gene: TRBD1; abundance: NA; v_gene: TRBV6-1; CDR3nt: TGTGCCAGCAGTGAGTGGACAGGATCCTCCTACGAGCAGTACTTC; CDR3aa: CASSEWTGSSYEQYF
j_gene: TRBJ1-5; d_gene: TRBD1; abundance: NA; v_gene: TRBV19; CDR3nt: TGTGCCAGTAGTAGCCGGGACAGGGGGCGAGCGGGCAATCAGCCCCAGCATTTT; CDR3aa: CASSSRDRGRAGNQPQHF
j_gene: TRBJ2-7; d_gene: NA; abundance: NA; v_gene: TRBV2; CDR3nt: TGTGCCAGCACTCCGACTGGCTACGAGCAGTACTTC; CDR3aa: CASTPTGYEQYF
j_gene: TRBJ2-7; d_gene: NA; abundance: NA; v_gene: TRBV6-6; CDR3nt: TGTGCCAGCAGTTACAAGGTCCGAGACTTGAAATCCGAGCAGTACTTC; CDR3aa: CASSYKVRDLKSEQYF
j_gene: TRBJ2-7; d_gene: NA; abundance: NA; v_gene: TRBV7-9; CDR3nt: TGTGCCAGCAGCCCTAGGGGGGGATCCTACGAGCAGTACTTC; CDR3aa: CASSPRGGSYEQYF
j_gene: TRBJ1-1; d_gene: NA; abundance: NA; v_gene: TRBV7-9; CDR3nt: TGTGCCAGCAGCGATGACAGTACCCTACTTGAAGCTTTCTTT; CDR3aa: CASSDDSTLLEAFF
j_gene: TRBJ1-5; d_gene: TRBD1; abundance: NA; v_gene: TRBV13; CDR3nt: TGTGCCAGCAGCTTAGTCCGGACAGGGAGAAATCAGCCCCAGCATTTT; CDR3aa: CASSLVRTGRNQPQHF
j_gene: TRBJ2-5; d_gene: NA; abundance: NA; v_gene: TRBV9; CDR3nt: TGTGCCAGCAGCGTCCGAGGGGGAGCCTTAGAGACCCAGTACTTC; CDR3aa: CASSVRGGALETQYF
j_gene: TRBJ1-2; d_gene: TRBD1; abundance: NA; v_gene: TRBV19; CDR3nt: TGTGCCAGTAGTCTCGGGACAGGCCTTATTAACTATGGCTACACCTTC; CDR3aa: CASSLGTGLINYGYTF
j_gene: TRBJ1-5; d_gene: TRBD1; abundance: NA; v_gene: TRBV5-6; CDR3nt: TGTGCCAGCAGTTTTGGACAGGGGGCGAGCAATCAGCCCCAGCATTTT; CDR3aa: CASSFGQGASNQPQHF
j_gene: TRBJ1-1; d_gene: TRBD1; abundance: NA; v_gene: TRBV9; CDR3nt: TGTGCCAGCAGCGTAGCGTCCCAGGGGGCGCGGAACACTGAAGCTTTCTTT; CDR3aa: CASSVASQGARNTEAFF
j_gene: TRBJ2-7; d_gene: TRBD2; abundance: NA; v_gene: TRBV6-1; CDR3nt: TGTGCCAGCATTGGGGAGGGATCCTACGAGCAGTACTTC; CDR3aa: CASIGEGSYEQYF
j_gene: TRBJ2-7; d_gene: TRBD2; abundance: NA; v_gene: TRBV11-1; CDR3nt: TGTGCCAGCAGCTTAGACCTAGCGGGACTCTCCTACGAGCAGTACTTC; CDR3aa: CASSLDLAGLSYEQYF
j_gene: TRBJ1-1; d_gene: NA; abundance: NA; v_gene: TRBV27; CDR3nt: TGTGCCAGCAGTTTTGTCAGTTCGAACACTGAAGCTTTCTTT; CDR3aa: CASSFVSSNTEAFF
j_gene: TRBJ1-1; d_gene: NA; abundance: NA; v_gene: TRBV7-9; CDR3nt: TGTGCCAGCAGCCTACGTGGAGTTGACACTGAAGCTTTCTTT; CDR3aa: CASSLRGVDTEAFF
j_gene: TRBJ2-7; d_gene: NA; abundance: NA; v_gene: TRBV27; CDR3nt: TGTGCCAGCAGTTTCTCACTAGTGAACGAGCAGTACTTC; CDR3aa: CASSFSLVNEQYF
j_gene: TRBJ2-7; d_gene: NA; abundance: few; v_gene: TRBV7-9; CDR3nt: TGTGCCAGCAGCTTAGTAACGGCTAGACCCGGAGGGCAGTACTTC; CDR3aa: CASSLVTARPGGQYF
j_gene: TRBJ1-1; d_gene: TRBD1; abundance: few; v_gene: TRBV6-1; CDR3nt: TGTGCCAGCAGCAGGGACAGGATGAACACTGAAGCTTTCTTT; CDR3aa: CASSRDRMNTEAFF
j_gene: TRBJ1-1; d_gene: NA; abundance: NA; v_gene: TRBV4-3; CDR3nt: TGCGCCAGCAGGGGAGGCAGCAACACTGAAGCTTTCTTT; CDR3aa: CASRGGSNTEAFF
j_gene: TRBJ2-7; d_gene: TRBD1; abundance: few; v_gene: TRBV2; CDR3nt: TGTGCCAGCAGCTTCACAGGGGCCGCCTACGAGCAGTACTTC; CDR3aa: CASSFTGAAYEQYF
j_gene: TRBJ2-7; d_gene: TRBD1; abundance: few; v_gene: TRBV4-1; CDR3nt: TGCGCCAGCAGCCAGGGACAGGGATTCTCCTACGAGCAGTACTTC; CDR3aa: CASSQGQGFSYEQYF
j_gene: TRBJ1-5; d_gene: NA; abundance: once; v_gene: TRBV27; CDR3nt: TGTGCCAGCAGTTTAAGACAGTATCAGCCCCAGCATTTT; CDR3aa: CASSLRQYQPQHF
j_gene: TRBJ2-7; d_gene: TRBD2; abundance: NA; v_gene: TRBV5-1; CDR3nt: TGCGCCAGCAGCTTGGATCTAGCGGGAATCTACGAGCAGTACTTC; CDR3aa: CASSLDLAGIYEQYF
j_gene: TRBJ2-2; d_gene: NA; abundance: NA; v_gene: TRBV4-1; CDR3nt: TGCGCCAGCAGTGGCAGGGAAGGAAGAACCGGGGAGCTGTTTTTT; CDR3aa: CASSGREGRTGELFF
j_gene: TRBJ1-2; d_gene: NA; abundance: NA; v_gene: TRBV5-6; CDR3nt: TGTGCCAGCAGCCCCAACGGCTATGGCTACACCTTC; CDR3aa: CASSPNGYGYTF
j_gene: TRBJ2-7; d_gene: TRBD1; abundance: NA; v_gene: TRBV19; CDR3nt: TGTGCCAGTAGACCTCAGGGGGCACCCTACGAGCAGTACTTC; CDR3aa: CASRPQGAPYEQYF
j_gene: TRBJ2-7; d_gene: TRBD2; abundance: NA; v_gene: TRBV7-9; CDR3nt: TGTGCCAGCAGCTCATCGTCGGGGCTAGCGGGGCACGAGCAGTACTTC; CDR3aa: CASSSSSGLAGHEQYF
j_gene: TRBJ1-2; d_gene: TRBD1; abundance: NA; v_gene: TRBV19; CDR3nt: TGTGCCAGTAGTACCCGCCCAGGGGGCTATGGCTACACCTTC; CDR3aa: CASSTRPGGYGYTF
j_gene: TRBJ1-1; d_gene: TRBD1; abundance: NA; v_gene: TRBV6-5; CDR3nt: TGTGCCAGCAACAGGGGGTTGTACACTGAAGCTTTCTTT; CDR3aa: CASNRGLYTEAFF
j_gene: TRBJ2-7; d_gene: NA; abundance: NA; v_gene: TRBV29-1; CDR3nt: TGCAGCGTTGAAGCCTCGAGCTCCTACGAGCAGTACTTC; CDR3aa: CSVEASSSYEQYF
j_gene: TRBJ2-7; d_gene: TRBD2; abundance: few; v_gene: TRBV9; CDR3nt: TGTGCCAGCAGCGTAGATTCTAGCGGGGGGCCTCGGGTTAAGCAGTACTTC; CDR3aa: CASSVDSSGGPRVKQYF
j_gene: TRBJ2-7; d_gene: NA; abundance: medium-sized; v_gene: TRBV27; CDR3nt: TGTGCCAGCAGTTACAGGATAACGTTGGACGAGCAGTACTTC; CDR3aa: CASSYRITLDEQYF
j_gene: TRBJ2-7; d_gene: NA; abundance: NA; v_gene: TRBV10-3; CDR3nt: TGTGCCATCAGTGGATCCGGGACAACAAGCTCCTACGAGCAGTACTTC; CDR3aa: CAISGSGTTSSYEQYF
j_gene: TRBJ1-1; d_gene: NA; abundance: NA; v_gene: TRBV19; CDR3nt: TGTGCCAGTAGCGACACACCCACACTGAACACTGAAGCTTTCTTT; CDR3aa: CASSDTPTLNTEAFF
j_gene: TRBJ1-1; d_gene: TRBD1; abundance: NA; v_gene: TRBV9; CDR3nt: TGTGCCAGCAGCGTAGTGAGGACAGGGAACACTGAAGCTTTCTTT; CDR3aa: CASSVVRTGNTEAFF
j_gene: TRBJ2-7; d_gene: NA; abundance: NA; v_gene: TRBV1; CDR3nt: TGCACCAGCAGCCAAGGCAGGGCAGGGGCCGGCTCCTACGAGCAGTACTTC; CDR3aa: CTSSQGRAGAGSYEQYF
j_gene: TRBJ1-4; d_gene: TRBD1; abundance: NA; v_gene: TRBV27; CDR3nt: TGTGCCAGCAGTTTGACAGGGTTGGCTGAAAAACTGTTTTTT; CDR3aa: CASSLTGLAEKLFF